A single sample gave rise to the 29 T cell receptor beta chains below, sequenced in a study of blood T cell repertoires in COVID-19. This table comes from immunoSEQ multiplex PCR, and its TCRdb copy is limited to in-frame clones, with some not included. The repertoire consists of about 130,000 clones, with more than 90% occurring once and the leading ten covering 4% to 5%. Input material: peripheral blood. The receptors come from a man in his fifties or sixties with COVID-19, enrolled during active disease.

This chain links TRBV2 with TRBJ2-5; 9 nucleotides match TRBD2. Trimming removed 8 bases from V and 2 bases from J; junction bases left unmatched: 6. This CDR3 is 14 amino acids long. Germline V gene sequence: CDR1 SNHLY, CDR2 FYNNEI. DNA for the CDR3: TGTGCCAGCGGATTTCTAGCGGGACAAGAGACCCAGTACTTC. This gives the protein CASGFLAGQETQYF.

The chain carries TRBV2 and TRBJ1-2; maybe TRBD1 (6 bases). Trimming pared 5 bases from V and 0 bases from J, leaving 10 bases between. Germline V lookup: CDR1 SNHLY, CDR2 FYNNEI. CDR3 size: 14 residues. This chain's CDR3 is CASSTRQANYGYTF. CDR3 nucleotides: TGTGCCAGCAGTACCCGACAGGCTAACTATGGCTACACCTTC.

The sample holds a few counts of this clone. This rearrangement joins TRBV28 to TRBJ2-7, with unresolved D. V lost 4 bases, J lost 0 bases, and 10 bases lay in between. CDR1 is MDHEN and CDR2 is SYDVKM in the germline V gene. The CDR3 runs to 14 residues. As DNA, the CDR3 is TGTGCCAGCAGTTCTCAACCGCGCTCCTACGAGCAGTACTTC. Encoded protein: CASSSQPRSYEQYF.

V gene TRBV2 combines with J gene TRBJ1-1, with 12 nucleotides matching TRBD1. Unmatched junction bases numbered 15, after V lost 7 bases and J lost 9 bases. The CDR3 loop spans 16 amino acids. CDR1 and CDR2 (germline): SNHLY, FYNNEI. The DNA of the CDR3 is TGTGCCAGCAATCGGGACAGGGGGCACGTACTACAACAAGCTTTCTTT. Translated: CASNRDRGHVLQQAFF.

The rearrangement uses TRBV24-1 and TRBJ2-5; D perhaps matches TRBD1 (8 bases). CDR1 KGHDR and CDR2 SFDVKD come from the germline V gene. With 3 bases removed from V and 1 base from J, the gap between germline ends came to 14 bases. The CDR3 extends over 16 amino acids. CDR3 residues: CATSDNRGGLQETQYF. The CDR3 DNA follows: TGTGCCACCAGTGATAACAGGGGGGGTCTCCAAGAGACCCAGTACTTC.

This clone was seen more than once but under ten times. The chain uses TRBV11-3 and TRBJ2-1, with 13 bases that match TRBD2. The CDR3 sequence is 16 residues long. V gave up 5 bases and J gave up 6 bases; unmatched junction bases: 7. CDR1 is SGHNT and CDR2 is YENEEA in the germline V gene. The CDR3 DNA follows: TGTGCCAGCAGCGGCGGGACTAGCGGGATGAGCAATGAGCAGTTCTTC. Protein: CASSGGTSGMSNEQFF.

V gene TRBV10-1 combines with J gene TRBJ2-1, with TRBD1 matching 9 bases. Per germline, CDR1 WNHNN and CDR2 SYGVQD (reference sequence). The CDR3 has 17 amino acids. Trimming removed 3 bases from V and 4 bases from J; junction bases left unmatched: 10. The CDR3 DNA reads TGCGCCAGCAGTGATATAACAGGGGGCACGGGATACAATGAGCAGTTCTTC. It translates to CASSDITGGTGYNEQFF.

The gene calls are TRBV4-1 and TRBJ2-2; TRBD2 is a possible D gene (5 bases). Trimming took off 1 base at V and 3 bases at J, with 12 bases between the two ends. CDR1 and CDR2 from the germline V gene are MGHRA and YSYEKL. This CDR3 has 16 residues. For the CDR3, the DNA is TGCGCCAGCAGCCAAGGGCCGGGGAGAGACACCGGGGAGCTGTTTTTT. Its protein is CASSQGPGRDTGELFF.

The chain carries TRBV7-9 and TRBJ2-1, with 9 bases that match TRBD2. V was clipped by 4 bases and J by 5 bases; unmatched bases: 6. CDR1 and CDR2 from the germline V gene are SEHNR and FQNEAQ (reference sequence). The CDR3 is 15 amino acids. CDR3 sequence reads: CASSYRLAGNNEQFF. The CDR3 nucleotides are TGTGCCAGCAGCTATAGGCTAGCGGGAAACAATGAGCAGTTCTTC.

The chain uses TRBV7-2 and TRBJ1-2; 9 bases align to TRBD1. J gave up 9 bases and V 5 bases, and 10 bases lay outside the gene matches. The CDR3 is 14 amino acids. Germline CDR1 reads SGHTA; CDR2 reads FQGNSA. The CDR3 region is CASSPPGQGHRYTF. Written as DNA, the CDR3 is TGTGCCAGCAGCCCCCCCGGACAGGGGCATCGCTACACCTTC.

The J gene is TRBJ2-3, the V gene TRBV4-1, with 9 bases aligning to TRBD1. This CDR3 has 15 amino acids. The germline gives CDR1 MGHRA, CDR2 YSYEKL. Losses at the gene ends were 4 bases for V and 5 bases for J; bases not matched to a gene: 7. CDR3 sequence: CASSLRDREKDTQYF. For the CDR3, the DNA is TGCGCCAGCAGCCTCCGGGACAGGGAGAAAGATACGCAGTATTTT.

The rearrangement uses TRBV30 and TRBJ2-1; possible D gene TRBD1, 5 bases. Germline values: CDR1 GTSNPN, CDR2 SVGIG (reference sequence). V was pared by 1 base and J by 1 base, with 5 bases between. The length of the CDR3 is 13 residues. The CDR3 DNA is TGTGCCTGGAGTGGACAGTCCTACAATGAGCAGTTCTTC. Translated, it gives CAWSGQSYNEQFF.

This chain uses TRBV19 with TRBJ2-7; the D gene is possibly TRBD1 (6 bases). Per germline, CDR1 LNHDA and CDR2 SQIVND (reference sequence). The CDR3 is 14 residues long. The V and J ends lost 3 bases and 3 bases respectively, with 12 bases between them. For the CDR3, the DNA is TGTGCCAGTAGTATCGGGACATTGAGCTACGAGCAGTACTTC. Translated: CASSIGTLSYEQYF. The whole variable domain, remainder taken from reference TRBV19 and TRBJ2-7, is DGGITQSPKYLFRKEGQNVTLSCEQNLNHDAMYWYRQDPGQGLRLIYYSQIVNDFQKGDIAEGYSVSREKKESFPLTVTSAQKNPTAFYLCASSIGTLSYEQYFGPGTRLTVT.

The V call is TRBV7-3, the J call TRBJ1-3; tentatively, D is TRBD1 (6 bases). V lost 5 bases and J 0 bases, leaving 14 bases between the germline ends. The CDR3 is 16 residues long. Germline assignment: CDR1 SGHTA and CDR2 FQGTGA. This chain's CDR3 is CASSPGQSSSGNTIYF. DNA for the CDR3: TGTGCCAGCAGCCCCGGACAGTCAAGCTCTGGAAACACCATATATTTT.

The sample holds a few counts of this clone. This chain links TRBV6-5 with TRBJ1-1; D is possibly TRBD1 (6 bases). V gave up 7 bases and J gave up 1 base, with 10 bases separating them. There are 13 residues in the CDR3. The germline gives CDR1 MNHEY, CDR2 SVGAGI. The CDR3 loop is CASTGGWNTEAFF. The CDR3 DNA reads TGTGCCAGCACGGGGGGCTGGAACACTGAAGCTTTCTTT.

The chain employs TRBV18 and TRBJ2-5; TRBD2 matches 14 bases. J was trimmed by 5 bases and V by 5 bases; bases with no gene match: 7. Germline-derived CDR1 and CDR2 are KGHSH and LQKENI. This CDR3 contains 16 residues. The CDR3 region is CASSSTSGRAGETQYF. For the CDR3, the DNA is TGTGCCAGCTCATCGACTAGCGGGAGGGCCGGGGAGACCCAGTACTTC.

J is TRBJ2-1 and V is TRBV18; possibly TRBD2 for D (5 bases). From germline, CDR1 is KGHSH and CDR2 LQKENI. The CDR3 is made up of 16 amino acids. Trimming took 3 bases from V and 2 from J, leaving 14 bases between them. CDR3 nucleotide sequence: TGTGCCAGCTCACCCAAGGTCCTCGGGACCTACAATGAGCAGTTCTTC. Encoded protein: CASSPKVLGTYNEQFF.

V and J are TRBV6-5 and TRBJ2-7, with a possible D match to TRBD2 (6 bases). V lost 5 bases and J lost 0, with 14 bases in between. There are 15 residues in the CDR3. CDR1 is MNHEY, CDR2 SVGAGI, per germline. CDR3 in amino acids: CASSNRGTDSYEQYF. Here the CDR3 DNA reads TGTGCCAGCAGTAACCGGGGGACCGACTCCTACGAGCAGTACTTC.

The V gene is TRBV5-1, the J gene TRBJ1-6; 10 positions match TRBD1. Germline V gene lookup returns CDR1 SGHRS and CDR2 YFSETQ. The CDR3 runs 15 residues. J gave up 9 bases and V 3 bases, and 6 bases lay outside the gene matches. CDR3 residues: CASSSVGTGASPLHF. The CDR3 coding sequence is TGCGCCAGCAGCTCCGTCGGGACAGGGGCTTCACCCCTCCACTTT.

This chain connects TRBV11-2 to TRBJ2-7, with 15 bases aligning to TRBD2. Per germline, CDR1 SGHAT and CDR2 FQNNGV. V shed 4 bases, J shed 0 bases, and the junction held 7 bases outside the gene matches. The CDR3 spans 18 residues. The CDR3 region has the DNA TGTGCCAGCAGCTGGACGGGACTAGCGGGAGGCAACTCCTACGAGCAGTACTTC. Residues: CASSWTGLAGGNSYEQYF.

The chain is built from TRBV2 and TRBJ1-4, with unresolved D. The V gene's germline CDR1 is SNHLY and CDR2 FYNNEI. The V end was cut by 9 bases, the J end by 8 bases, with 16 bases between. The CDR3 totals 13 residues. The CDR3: CASLRNGGEKLFF. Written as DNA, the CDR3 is TGTGCCAGTCTGAGAAATGGAGGGGAAAAACTGTTTTTT.

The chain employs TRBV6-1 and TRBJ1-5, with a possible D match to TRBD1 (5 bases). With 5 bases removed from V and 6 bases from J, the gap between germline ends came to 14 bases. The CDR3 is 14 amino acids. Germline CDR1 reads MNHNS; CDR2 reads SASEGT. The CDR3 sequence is CASSPPGKVQPQHF. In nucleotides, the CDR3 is TGTGCCAGCAGTCCCCCAGGGAAGGTTCAGCCCCAGCATTTT.

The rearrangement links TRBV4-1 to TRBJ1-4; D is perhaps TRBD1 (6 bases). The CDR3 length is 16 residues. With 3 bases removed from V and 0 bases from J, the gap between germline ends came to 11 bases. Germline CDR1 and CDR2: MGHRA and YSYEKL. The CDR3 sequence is CASSQGKGATNEKLFF. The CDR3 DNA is TGCGCCAGCAGCCAGGGGAAGGGGGCAACTAATGAAAAACTGTTTTTT.

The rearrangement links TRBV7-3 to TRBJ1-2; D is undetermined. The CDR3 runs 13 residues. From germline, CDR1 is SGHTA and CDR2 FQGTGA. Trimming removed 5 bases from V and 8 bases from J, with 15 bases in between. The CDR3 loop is CASSPRPGGGYTF. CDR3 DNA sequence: TGTGCCAGCAGCCCGCGCCCGGGAGGAGGCTACACCTTC.

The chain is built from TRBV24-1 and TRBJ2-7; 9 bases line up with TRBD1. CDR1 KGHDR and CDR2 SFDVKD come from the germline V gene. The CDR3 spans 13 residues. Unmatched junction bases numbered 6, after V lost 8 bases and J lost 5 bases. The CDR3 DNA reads TGTGCCACCATGACGACAGGGGGAAACGAGCAGTACTTC. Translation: CATMTTGGNEQYF.

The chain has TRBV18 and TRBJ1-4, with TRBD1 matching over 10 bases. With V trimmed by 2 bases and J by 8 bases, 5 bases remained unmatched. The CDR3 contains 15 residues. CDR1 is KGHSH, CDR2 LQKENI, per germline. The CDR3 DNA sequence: TGTGCCAGCTCACCAAGACAGGGGGCACAAGAAAAACTGTTTTTT. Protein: CASSPRQGAQEKLFF.

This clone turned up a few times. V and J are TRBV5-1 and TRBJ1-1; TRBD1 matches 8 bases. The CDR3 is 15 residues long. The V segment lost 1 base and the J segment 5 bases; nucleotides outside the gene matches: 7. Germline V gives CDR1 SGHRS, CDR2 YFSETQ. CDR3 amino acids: CASSLSGTGGTEAFF. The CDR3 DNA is TGCGCCAGCAGCTTGAGCGGGACAGGCGGAACTGAAGCTTTCTTT.

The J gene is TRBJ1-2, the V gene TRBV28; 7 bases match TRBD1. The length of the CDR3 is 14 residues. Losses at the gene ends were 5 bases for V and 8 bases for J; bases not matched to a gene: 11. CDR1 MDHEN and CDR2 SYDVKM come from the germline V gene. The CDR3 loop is CASSTGTAVGGYTF. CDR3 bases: TGTGCCAGCAGTACCGGGACAGCCGTCGGGGGCTACACCTTC.

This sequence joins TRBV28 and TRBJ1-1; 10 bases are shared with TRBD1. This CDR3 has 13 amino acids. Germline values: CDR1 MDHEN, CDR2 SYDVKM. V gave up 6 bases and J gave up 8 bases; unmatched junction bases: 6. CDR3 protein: CASSRTGGIEAFF. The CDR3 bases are TGTGCCAGCAGCAGGACAGGGGGTATAGAAGCTTTCTTT.